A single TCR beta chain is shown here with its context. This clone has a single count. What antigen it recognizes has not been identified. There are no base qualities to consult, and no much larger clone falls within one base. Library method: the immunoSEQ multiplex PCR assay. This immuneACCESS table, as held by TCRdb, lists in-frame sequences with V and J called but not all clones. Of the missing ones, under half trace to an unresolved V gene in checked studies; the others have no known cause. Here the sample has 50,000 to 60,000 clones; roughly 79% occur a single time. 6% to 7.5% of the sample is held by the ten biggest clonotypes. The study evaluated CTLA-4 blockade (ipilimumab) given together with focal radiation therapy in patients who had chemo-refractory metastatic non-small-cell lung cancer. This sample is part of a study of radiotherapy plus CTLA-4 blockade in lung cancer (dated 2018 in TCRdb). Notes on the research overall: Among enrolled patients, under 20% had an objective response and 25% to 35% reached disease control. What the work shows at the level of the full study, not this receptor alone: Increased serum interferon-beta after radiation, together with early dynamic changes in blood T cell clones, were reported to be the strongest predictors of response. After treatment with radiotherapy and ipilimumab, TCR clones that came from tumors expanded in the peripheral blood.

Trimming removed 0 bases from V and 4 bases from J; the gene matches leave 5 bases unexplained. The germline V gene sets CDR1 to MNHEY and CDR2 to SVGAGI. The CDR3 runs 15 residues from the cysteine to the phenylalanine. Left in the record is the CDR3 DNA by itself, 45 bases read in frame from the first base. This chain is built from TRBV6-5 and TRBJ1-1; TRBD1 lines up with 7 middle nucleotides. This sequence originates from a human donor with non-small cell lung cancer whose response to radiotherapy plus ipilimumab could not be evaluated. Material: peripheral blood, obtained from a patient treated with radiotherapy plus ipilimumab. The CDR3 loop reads CASSYSTGWGTEAFF. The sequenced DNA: TGTGCCAGCAGTTACTCGACAGGGTGGGGCACTGAAGCTTTCTTT.